What follows are 13 T cell receptor beta chains derived from one specimen sequenced in a study of spatial heterogeneity in lung cancer. Study-wide results and caveats: Counts that tracked tumor mutation counts were those of expanded intratumoral alpha and beta TCRs.

The time point was: sample taken at primary tumor resection. Their antigens are not known. In TCRdb, the 5' RACE reads were re-called with MiXCR into one record per CDR3 protein. The sample contains thousands of distinct CDR3 sequences, 45% to 55% of which appear only once. Sequencing was performed on lung tumor tissue, taken at surgery. These receptors all come from a male donor with early-stage non-small cell lung cancer.

The chain combines TRBV6-2 or TRBV6-3 with TRBJ1-5; D remains ambiguous. Germline V lookup: CDR1 MNHEY, CDR2 SVGEGT. The V end was cut by 0 bases, the J end by 9 bases, with 12 bases between. CDR3 length equals 14 residues. The CDR3 sequence: CASSYSPLDPPQHF. DNA of the CDR3: TGTGCCAGCAGTTACTCACCACTTGATCCGCCCCAGCATTTT.

Relative to its sample, this clonotype is medium-sized. The genes are TRBV5-4 and TRBJ1-2; 7 bases line up with TRBD1. Germline values: CDR1 SGHNT, CDR2 YYREEE (reference sequence). Germline trimming cut 4 bases from V and 2 bases from J; bases unmatched to any gene: 8. The CDR3 runs 15 residues. CDR3 nucleotides: TGTGCCAGCAGCACCCGACAGGGCGACAACTATGGCTACACCTTC. Its translation is CASSTRQGDNYGYTF.

By share of the sample, this clonotype is medium-sized. This chain links TRBV3-1 with TRBJ2-7, with 8 bases identical to TRBD2. This CDR3 has 16 amino acids. The V and J ends lost 1 base and 1 base, in that order; junction bases with no gene match: 6. Germline CDR1 is LGHDT and CDR2 is YNNKEL (reference sequence). The CDR3, as DNA: TGTGCCAGCAGCCAAGGGCTAGCGGGTAGATCCTACGAGCAGTACTTC. Translated: CASSQGLAGRSYEQYF.

V and J are TRBV7-2 and TRBJ2-3; perhaps TRBD1 as D (5 bases). CDR3 length: 14 residues. CDR1 is SGHTA and CDR2 is FQGNSA in the germline V gene. V gave up 3 bases and J gave up 4 bases, with 11 bases separating them. Here the CDR3 DNA reads TGTGCCAGCAGCTTCCTGACAGTCCCAGATACGCAGTATTTT. Encoded protein: CASSFLTVPDTQYF.

Within the sample, this clonotype is medium-sized. This chain links TRBV3-1 with TRBJ2-1; 12 positions match TRBD2. Germline V gene data show CDR1 as LGHDT and CDR2 as YNNKEL (reference sequence). The CDR3 sequence is 18 residues long. Trimming removed 3 bases from V and 6 bases from J; junction bases left unmatched: 12. CDR3 sequence (DNA): TGTGCCAGCAGCCAGGGCCTAGCGGGAGGGAGGTATGCCAATGAGCAGTTCTTC. It specifies CASSQGLAGGRYANEQFF.

The chain employs TRBV5-6 and TRBJ2-1; the match to TRBD2 covers 14 bases. Trimming took 4 bases from V and 2 from J; bases not matched to a gene: 11. This CDR3 has 19 residues. Per the germline V gene, CDR1 is SGHDT and CDR2 is YYEEEE. The CDR3 DNA reads TGTGCCAGCAGCCGGGCCGGGACTAGCGGGAGTAAGGCCTACAATGAGCAGTTCTTC. Translating it yields CASSRAGTSGSKAYNEQFF.

By sample share, this clonotype is large. CDR3 nucleotide sequence: TGTGCCAGCAGTTACGAAAGGGGTTCACCCCTCCACTTT. As protein: CASSYERGSPLHF. The rearrangement joins TRBV6-5 to TRBJ1-6; tentative D call: TRBD1 (5 bases). V was pared by 2 bases and J by 9 bases, with 8 bases between. CDR3 length: 13 residues. Germline loops: CDR1 MNHEY, CDR2 SVGAGI.

The chain links TRBV12-3 or TRBV12-4 to TRBJ2-5; D possibly corresponds to TRBD2 (5 bases). The CDR3 has 14 residues. The V gene lost 2 bases and the J gene lost 3 bases, with 10 bases spanning the gap. This CDR3 is CASSLPAAKETQYF. The CDR3 DNA sequence: TGTGCCAGCAGTTTACCAGCGGCCAAAGAGACCCAGTACTTC.

The rearrangement joins TRBV4-2 to TRBJ2-1; 7 bases map to TRBD2. The CDR3 is 13 amino acids. V shed 4 bases and J 7 bases; nucleotides not matched to a gene: 4. Per germline, CDR1 LGHNA and CDR2 YNFKEQ. The CDR3 DNA reads as TGTGCCAGCAGCCTCGCGGGGGTTAATGAGCAGTTCTTC. Residues: CASSLAGVNEQFF.

The chain is built from TRBV29-1 and TRBJ2-3; 7 bases are a match to TRBD1. This CDR3 spans 16 amino acids. V was clipped by 1 base and J by 4 bases; unmatched bases: 11. Germline CDR1 reads SQVTM; CDR2 reads ANQGSEA. CDR3 nucleotide sequence: TGCAGCGTTGAAGGAACCCGAACAGGGGCCGCAGATACGCAGTATTTT. Protein product: CSVEGTRTGAADTQYF.

CDR3 sequence: CASRTSGGSSYEQYF. The CDR3 nucleotides read TGTGCCAGCAGGACGAGCGGGGGGAGCTCCTACGAGCAGTACTTC. The V and J genes are TRBV6-2 or TRBV6-3 and TRBJ2-7; TRBD2 aligns across 9 bases. CDR1 MNHEY and CDR2 SVGEGT come from the germline V gene. The CDR3 has 15 residues. The V and J ends lost 6 bases and 0 bases, in that order; junction bases with no gene match: 6.

This chain links TRBV27 with TRBJ1-5; maybe TRBD1 (6 bases). Germline V gives CDR1 MNHEY, CDR2 SMNVEV (reference sequence). V was trimmed by 0 bases and J by 5 bases, leaving 14 bases between them. The CDR3 has 16 amino acids. The CDR3 loop reads CASSLSRGASDQPQHF. Written as DNA, the CDR3 is TGTGCCAGCAGTTTATCGAGGGGGGCATCCGATCAGCCCCAGCATTTT.

This chain uses TRBV29-1 with TRBJ2-3; D is unclear. V lost 4 bases, J lost 2 bases, and 4 bases lay in between. CDR3 length: 11 residues. CDR1 is SQVTM, CDR2 ANQGSEA, per germline. CDR3 in amino acids: CSVAVTDTQYF. The CDR3 DNA follows: TGCAGCGTTGCGGTCACAGATACGCAGTATTTT.